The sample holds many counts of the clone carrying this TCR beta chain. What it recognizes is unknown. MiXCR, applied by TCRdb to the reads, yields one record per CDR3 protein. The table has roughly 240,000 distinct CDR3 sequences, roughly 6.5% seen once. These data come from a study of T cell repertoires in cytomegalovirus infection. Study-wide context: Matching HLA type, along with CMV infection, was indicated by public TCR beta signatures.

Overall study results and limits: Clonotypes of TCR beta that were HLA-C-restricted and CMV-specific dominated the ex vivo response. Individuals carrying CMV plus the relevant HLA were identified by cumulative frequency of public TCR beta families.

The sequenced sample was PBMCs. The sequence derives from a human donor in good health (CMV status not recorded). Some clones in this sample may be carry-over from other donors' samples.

Here the CDR3 DNA reads TGTGCCAGCAGCTTAGTTCCAGGGAAAGCCAAAAACATTCAGTACTTC. Encoded protein: CASSLVPGKAKNIQYF. The J gene is TRBJ2-4, the V gene TRBV7-8, with D tentatively TRBD1 (5 bases). V lost 1 base and J lost 0, with 10 bases in between. Germline CDR1 and CDR2: SGHVS and FQNEAQ. This CDR3 has 16 amino acids.